The 8 T cell receptor beta chains given below trace back to one sample, sequenced in a study of blood T cell repertoires in COVID-19. Profiling relied on immunoSEQ multiplex PCR, and the TCRdb table lists in-frame clones only, not all of them. Altogether tens of thousands of clones are present, roughly 80% being singletons, with the ten largest covering roughly 20%. What was sequenced was peripheral blood. The receptors were sampled from a human donor in a cohort sampled during active COVID-19.

The chain uses TRBV14 and TRBJ2-7; D perhaps matches TRBD1 (6 bases). The ends were cut back, 0 bases at V and 7 bases at J, with 13 bases in the middle. The CDR3 sequence is 14 residues long. Per germline, CDR1 SGHDN and CDR2 FVKESK. CDR3 in DNA: TGTGCCAGCAGCCAAGACGTGGACAGAAGGGAGCAGTACTTC. It is translated as CASSQDVDRREQYF.

The chain is built from TRBV28 and TRBJ2-7, with 8 bases lining up with TRBD2. Trimming removed 8 bases from V and 7 bases from J; junction bases left unmatched: 10. Germline assignment: CDR1 MDHEN and CDR2 SYDVKM. The CDR3 loop spans 13 amino acids. CDR3 sequence (DNA): TGTGCCAGCTCGGGACTAGTTGGTTGGGAGCAGTACTTC. This sequence encodes CASSGLVGWEQYF.

V and J are TRBV7-9 and TRBJ2-1, with TRBD2 matching 7 bases. The CDR3 contains 16 residues. The ends lost 2 bases at V and 9 bases at J; junction bases unmatched: 13. Germline V gene sequence: CDR1 SEHNR, CDR2 FQNEAQ (reference sequence). CDR3 nucleotide sequence: TGTGCCAGCAGCTTACGTACACCGGGGACGGGGGGTGAGCAGTTCTTC. Amino acid sequence: CASSLRTPGTGGEQFF. The whole variable domain, filled in from reference TRBV7-9 and TRBJ2-1, reads DTGVSQNPRHKITKRGQNVTFRCDPISEHNRLYWYRQTLGQGPEFLTYFQNEAQLEKSRLLSDRFSAERPKGSFSTLEIQRTEQGDSAMYLCASSLRTPGTGGEQFFGPGTRLTVL.

The chain has TRBV3-1 (or the pseudogene TRBV3-2) and TRBJ1-6, with 7 positions matching TRBD1. The length of the CDR3 is 16 residues. Germline assignment: CDR1 LGHDT and CDR2 YNNKEL (reference sequence). V shed 4 bases and J 0 bases; nucleotides not matched to a gene: 3. For the CDR3, the DNA is TGTGCCAGCAGCCCGACAGGGAGCTCCTATAATTCACCCCTCCACTTT. Its translation: CASSPTGSSYNSPLHF.

The genes are TRBV19 and TRBJ2-5; weak D call: TRBD2 (6 bases). With 3 bases removed from V and 5 bases from J, the gap between germline ends came to 16 bases. The CDR3 totals 15 residues. Germline-derived CDR1 and CDR2 are LNHDA and SQIVND (reference sequence). CDR3 sequence: CASSIGGARAETQYF. The CDR3 nucleotides are TGTGCCAGTAGTATTGGAGGGGCGCGTGCGGAGACCCAGTACTTC.

Concerning this clone itself: The sample holds other DNA sequences that translate to the same CDR3. V gene TRBV5-1 combines with J gene TRBJ2-5; unclear D gene. This CDR3 region has 14 residues. The V end lost 0 bases, the J end lost 0 bases, and 6 bases lay between the germline ends. Germline V gene data show CDR1 as SGHRS and CDR2 as YFSETQ. In nucleotides, the CDR3 is TGCGCCAGCAGCTTGGGGCAGGACCAAGAGACCCAGTACTTC. This gives the protein CASSLGQDQETQYF.

The chain has TRBV24-1 and TRBJ2-2; TRBD1 is a possible D gene (6 bases). The V end was cut by 9 bases, the J end by 6 bases, with 10 bases between. Germline values: CDR1 KGHDR, CDR2 SFDVKD. This CDR3 has 12 amino acids. CDR3 amino acids: CATSGDAGELFF. The CDR3 nucleotides are TGTGCCACCTCAGGGGACGCCGGGGAGCTGTTTTTT.

CDR3 bases: TGTGCCAGCAGCTTAGAGCGACAGGGCCATGGCTACACCTTC. Amino acids: CASSLERQGHGYTF. This rearrangement joins TRBV11-2 to TRBJ1-2; 7 bases map to TRBD1. The V gene's germline CDR1 is SGHAT and CDR2 FQNNGV. The CDR3 length is 14 residues. Germline trimming cut 0 bases from V and 6 bases from J; bases unmatched to any gene: 4.